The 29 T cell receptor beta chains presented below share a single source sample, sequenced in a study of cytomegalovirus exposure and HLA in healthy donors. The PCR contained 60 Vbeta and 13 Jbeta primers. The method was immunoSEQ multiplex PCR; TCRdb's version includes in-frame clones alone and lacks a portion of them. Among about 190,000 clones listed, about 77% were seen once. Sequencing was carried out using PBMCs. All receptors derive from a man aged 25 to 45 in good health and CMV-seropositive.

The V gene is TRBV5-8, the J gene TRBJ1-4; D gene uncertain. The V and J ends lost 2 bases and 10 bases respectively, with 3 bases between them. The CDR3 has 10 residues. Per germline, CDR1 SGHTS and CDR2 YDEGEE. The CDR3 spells CASSFSKLFF. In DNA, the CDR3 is TGTGCCAGCAGCTTCTCAAAACTGTTTTTT.

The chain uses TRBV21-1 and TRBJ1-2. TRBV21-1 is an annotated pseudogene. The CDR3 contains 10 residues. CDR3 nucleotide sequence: TGTGCCAGCACCGGCTATGGCTACACCTTC. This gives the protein CASTGYGYTF.

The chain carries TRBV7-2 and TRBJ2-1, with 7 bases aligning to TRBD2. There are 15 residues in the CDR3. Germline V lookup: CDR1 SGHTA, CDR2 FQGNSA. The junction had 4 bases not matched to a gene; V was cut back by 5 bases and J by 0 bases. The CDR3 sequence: CASSVLASSYNEQFF. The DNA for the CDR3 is TGTGCCAGCAGCGTACTAGCGAGCTCCTACAATGAGCAGTTCTTC.

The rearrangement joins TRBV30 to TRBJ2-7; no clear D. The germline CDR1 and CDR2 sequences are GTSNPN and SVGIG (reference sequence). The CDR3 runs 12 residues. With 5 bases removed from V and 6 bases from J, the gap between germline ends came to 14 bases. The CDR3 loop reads CAWAGSPREQYF. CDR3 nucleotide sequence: TGTGCCTGGGCCGGGTCTCCGCGCGAGCAGTACTTC.

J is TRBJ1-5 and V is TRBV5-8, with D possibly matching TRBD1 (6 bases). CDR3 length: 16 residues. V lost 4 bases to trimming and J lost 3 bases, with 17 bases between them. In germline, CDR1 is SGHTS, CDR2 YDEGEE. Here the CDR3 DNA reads TGTGCCAGCAGCCAGCACGGGGGGGCGGCCAATCAGCCCCAGCATTTT. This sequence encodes CASSQHGGAANQPQHF.

The CDR3 sequence: CATSGRRRRSSGANVLTF. The CDR3 DNA reads as TGTGCCACCAGCGGAAGAAGAAGGAGAAGCTCTGGGGCCAACGTCCTGACTTTC. This chain connects TRBV15 to TRBJ2-6, with D unresolved. V was trimmed by 5 bases and J by 0 bases, leaving 17 bases between them. The CDR3 has 18 residues. The V gene's germline CDR1 is LNHNV and CDR2 YYDKDF (reference sequence).

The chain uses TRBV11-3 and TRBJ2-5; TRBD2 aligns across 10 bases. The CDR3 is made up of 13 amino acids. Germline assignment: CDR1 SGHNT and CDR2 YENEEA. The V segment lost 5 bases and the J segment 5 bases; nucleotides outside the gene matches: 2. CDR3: CASSIAGGETQYF. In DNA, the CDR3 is TGTGCCAGCAGCATAGCGGGAGGCGAGACCCAGTACTTC. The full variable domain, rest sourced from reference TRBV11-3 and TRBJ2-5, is EAGVVQSPRYKIIEKKQPVAFWCNPISGHNTLYWYLQNLGQGPELLIRYENEEAVDDSQLPKDRFSAERLKGVDSTLKIQPAELGDSAVYLCASSIAGGETQYFGPGTRLLVL.

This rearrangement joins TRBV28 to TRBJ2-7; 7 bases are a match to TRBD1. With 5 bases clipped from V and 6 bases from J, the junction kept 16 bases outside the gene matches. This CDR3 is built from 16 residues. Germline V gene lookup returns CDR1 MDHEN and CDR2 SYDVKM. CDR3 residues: CASSPSSTGILAEQYF. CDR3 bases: TGTGCCAGCAGTCCCTCCTCGACAGGGATATTGGCCGAGCAGTACTTC. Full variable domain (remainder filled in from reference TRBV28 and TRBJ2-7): DVKVTQSSRYLVKRTGEKVFLECVQDMDHENMFWYRQDPGLGLRLIYFSYDVKMKEKGDIPEGYSVSREKKERFSLILESASTNQTSMYLCASSPSSTGILAEQYFGPGTRLTVT.

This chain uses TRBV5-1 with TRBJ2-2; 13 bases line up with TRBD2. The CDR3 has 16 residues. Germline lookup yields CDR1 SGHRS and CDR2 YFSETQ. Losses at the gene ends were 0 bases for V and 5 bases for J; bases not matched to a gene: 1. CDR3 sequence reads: CASSLEGLAGTGELFF. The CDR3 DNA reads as TGCGCCAGCAGCTTGGAGGGACTAGCGGGGACCGGGGAGCTGTTTTTT.

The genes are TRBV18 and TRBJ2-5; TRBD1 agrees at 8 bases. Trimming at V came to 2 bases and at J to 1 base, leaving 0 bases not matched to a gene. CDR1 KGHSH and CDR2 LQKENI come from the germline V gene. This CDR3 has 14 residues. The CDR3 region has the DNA TGTGCCAGCTCACCAGGGACAGGCCAAGAGACCCAGTACTTC. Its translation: CASSPGTGQETQYF.

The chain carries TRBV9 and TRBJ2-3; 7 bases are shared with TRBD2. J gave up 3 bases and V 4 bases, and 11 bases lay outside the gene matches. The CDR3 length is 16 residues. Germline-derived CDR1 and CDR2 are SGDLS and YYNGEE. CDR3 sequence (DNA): TGTGCCAGCAGCTCGAGGGAGGGTGGGGTGACAGATACGCAGTATTTT. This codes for CASSSREGGVTDTQYF.

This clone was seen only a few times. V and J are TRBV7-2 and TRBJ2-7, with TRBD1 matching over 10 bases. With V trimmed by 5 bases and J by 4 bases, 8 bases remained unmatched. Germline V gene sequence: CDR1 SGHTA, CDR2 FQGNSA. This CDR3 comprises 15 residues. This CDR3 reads CASSPDRGRVYEQYF. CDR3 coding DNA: TGTGCCAGCAGCCCAGACAGGGGGCGCGTGTACGAGCAGTACTTC. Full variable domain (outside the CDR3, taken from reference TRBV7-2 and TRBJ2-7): GAGVSQSPSNKVTEKGKDVELRCDPISGHTALYWYRQSLGQGLEFLIYFQGNSAPDKSGLPSDRFSAERTGGSVSTLTIQRTQQEDSAVYLCASSPDRGRVYEQYFGPGTRLTVT.

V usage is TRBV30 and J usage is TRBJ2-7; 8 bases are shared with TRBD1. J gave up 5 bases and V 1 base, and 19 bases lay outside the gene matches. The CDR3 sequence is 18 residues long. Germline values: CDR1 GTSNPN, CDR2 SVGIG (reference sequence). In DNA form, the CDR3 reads TGTGCCTGGAGTGATACAGGGGGGAATTTCCCTCCTGAGGACGAGCAGTACTTC. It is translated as CAWSDTGGNFPPEDEQYF.

The CDR3: CGWGLAGGAGIYTGELFF. Here the CDR3 DNA reads TGTGGATGGGGACTAGCGGGAGGGGCGGGAATTTACACCGGGGAGCTGTTTTTT. The chain employs TRBV2 and TRBJ2-2; 16 bases align to TRBD2. Germline CDR1 and CDR2: SNHLY and FYNNEI. The CDR3 extends over 18 amino acids. Based on the CDR3 plus reference TRBV2 and TRBJ2-2, the full variable domain is EPEVTQTPSHQVTQMGQEVILRCVPISNHLYFYWYRQILGQKVEFLVSFYNNEISEKSEIFDDQFSVERPDGSNFTLKIRSTKLEDSAMYFCGWGLAGGAGIYTGELFFGEGSRLTVL.

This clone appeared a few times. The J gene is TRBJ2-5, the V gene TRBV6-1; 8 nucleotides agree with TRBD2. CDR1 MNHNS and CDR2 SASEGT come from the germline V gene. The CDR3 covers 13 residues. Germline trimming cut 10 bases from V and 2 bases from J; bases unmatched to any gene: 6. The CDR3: CATNRGGQETQYF. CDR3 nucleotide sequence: TGTGCCACAAACCGGGGGGGACAAGAGACCCAGTACTTC.

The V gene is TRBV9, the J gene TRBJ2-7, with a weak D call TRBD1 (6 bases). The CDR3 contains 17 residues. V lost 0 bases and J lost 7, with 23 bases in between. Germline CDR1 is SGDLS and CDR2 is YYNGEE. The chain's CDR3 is CASSVGPPPRGLVEQYF. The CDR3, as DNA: TGTGCCAGCAGCGTAGGGCCCCCCCCCAGGGGCCTGGTGGAGCAGTACTTC. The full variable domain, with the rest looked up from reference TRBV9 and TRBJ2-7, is DSGVTQTPKHLITATGQRVTLRCSPRSGDLSVYWYQQSLDQGLQFLIQYYNGEERAKGNILERFSAQQFPDLHSELNLSSLELGDSALYFCASSVGPPPRGLVEQYFGPGTRLTVT.

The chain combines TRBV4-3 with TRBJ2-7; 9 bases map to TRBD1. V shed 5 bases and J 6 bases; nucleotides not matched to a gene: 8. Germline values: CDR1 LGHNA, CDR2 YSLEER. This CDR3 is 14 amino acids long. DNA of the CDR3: TGCGCCAGCAGCTACGGACAGGGGACTGGCGAGCAGTACTTC. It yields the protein CASSYGQGTGEQYF.

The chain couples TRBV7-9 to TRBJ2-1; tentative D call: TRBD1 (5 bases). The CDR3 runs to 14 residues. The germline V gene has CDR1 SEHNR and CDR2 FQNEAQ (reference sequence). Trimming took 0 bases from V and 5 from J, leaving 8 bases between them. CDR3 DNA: TGTGCCAGCAGCTTAGCAAGCAGGGACAATGAGCAGTTCTTC. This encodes CASSLASRDNEQFF.

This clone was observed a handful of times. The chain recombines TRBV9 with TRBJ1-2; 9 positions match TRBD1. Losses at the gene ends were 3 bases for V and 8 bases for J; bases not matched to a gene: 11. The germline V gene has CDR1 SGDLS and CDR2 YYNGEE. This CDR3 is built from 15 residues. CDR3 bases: TGTGCCAGCAGCGCCAACCCCGGGACAGGGACGGGCTACACCTTC. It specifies CASSANPGTGTGYTF.

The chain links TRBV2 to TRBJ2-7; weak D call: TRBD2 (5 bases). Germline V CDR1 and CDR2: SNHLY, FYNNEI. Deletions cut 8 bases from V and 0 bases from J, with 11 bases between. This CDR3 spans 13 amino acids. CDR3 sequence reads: CASSSDFSYEQYF. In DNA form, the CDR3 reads TGTGCCAGCTCCTCGGACTTCTCCTACGAGCAGTACTTC.

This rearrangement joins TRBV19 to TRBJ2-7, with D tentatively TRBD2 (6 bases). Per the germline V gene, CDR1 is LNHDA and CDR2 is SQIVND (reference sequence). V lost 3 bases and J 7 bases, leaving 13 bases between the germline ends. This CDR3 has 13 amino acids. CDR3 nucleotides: TGTGCCAGTAGTATCGGGGGAAGGGGAGAGCAGTACTTC. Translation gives CASSIGGRGEQYF.

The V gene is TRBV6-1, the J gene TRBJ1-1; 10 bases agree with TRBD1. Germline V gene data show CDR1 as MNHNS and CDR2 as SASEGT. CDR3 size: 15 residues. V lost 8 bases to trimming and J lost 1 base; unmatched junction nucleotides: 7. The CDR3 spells CASSDRGGANTEAFF. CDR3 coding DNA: TGTGCCAGCTCGGACAGGGGGGGCGCGAACACTGAAGCTTTCTTT.

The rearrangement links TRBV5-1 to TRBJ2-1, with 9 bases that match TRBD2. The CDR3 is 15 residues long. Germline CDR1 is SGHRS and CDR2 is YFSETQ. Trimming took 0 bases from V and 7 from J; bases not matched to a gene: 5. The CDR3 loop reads CASSLGGGVRNEQFF. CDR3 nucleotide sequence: TGCGCCAGCAGCTTGGGCGGGGGGGTGAGGAATGAGCAGTTCTTC.

In nucleotides, the CDR3 is TGTGCCAGCAGTGGACCGGGAGGAGAAAAACTGTTTTTT. Its protein is CASSGPGGEKLFF. The chain carries TRBV2 and TRBJ1-4; no clear D. CDR1 SNHLY and CDR2 FYNNEI come from the germline V gene. Trimming took off 4 bases at V and 8 bases at J, with 11 bases between the two ends. The CDR3 is 13 residues long.

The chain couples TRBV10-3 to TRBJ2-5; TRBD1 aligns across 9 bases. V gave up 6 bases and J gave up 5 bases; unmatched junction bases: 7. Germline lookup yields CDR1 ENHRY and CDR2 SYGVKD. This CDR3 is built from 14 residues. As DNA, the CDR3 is TGTGCCATCAGCGGGACAGGGAAAGGGGAGACCCAGTACTTC. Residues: CAISGTGKGETQYF.

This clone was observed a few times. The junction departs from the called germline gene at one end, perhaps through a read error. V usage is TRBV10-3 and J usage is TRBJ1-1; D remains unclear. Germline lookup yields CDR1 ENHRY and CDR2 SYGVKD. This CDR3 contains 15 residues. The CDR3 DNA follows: TGTGCCAGCAGTCATTACAGCAAGCCGAACACTGAAGCTTTCTTT. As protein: CASSHYSKPNTEAFF.

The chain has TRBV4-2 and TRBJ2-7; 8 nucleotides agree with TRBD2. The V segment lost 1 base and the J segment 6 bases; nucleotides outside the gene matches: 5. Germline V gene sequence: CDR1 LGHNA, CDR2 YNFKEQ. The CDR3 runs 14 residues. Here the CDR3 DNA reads TGTGCCAGCAGCCAAGTGAGCGGGAGAGGCGAGCAGTACTTC. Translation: CASSQVSGRGEQYF.

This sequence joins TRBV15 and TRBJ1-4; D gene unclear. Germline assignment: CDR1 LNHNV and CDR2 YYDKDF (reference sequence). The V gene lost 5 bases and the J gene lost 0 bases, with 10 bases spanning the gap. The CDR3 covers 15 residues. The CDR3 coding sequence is TGTGCCACCAGCTCCGGCCAGGCAACTAATGAAAAACTGTTTTTT. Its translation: CATSSGQATNEKLFF. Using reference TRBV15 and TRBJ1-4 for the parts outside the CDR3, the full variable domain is DAMVIQNPRYQVTQFGKPVTLSCSQTLNHNVMYWYQQKSSQAPKLLFHYYDKDFNNEADTPDNFQSRRPNTSFCFLDIRSPGLGDTAMYLCATSSGQATNEKLFFGSGTQLSVL.

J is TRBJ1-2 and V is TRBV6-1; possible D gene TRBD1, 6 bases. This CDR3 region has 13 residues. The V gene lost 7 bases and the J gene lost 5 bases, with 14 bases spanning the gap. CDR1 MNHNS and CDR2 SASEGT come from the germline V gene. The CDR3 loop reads CASMLTGRYGYTF. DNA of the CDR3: TGTGCCAGCATGCTCACAGGGCGGTATGGCTACACCTTC.